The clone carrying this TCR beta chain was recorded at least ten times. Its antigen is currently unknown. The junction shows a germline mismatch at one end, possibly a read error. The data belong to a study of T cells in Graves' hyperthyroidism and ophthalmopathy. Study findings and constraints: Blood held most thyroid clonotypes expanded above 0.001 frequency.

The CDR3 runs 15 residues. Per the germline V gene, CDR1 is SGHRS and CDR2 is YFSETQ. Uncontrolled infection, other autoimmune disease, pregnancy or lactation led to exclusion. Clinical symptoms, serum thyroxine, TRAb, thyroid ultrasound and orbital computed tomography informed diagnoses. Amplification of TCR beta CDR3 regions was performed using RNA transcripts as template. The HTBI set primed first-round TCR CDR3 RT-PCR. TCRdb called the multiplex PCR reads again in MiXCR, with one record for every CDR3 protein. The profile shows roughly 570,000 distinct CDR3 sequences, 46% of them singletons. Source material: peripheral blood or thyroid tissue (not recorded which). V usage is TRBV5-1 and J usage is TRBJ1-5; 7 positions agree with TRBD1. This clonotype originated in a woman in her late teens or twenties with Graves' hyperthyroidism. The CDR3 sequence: CASSLAGTGNQPQHF. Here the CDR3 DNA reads TGTGCCAGCAGCTTAGCCGGGACAGGCAATCAGCCCCAGCATTTT.